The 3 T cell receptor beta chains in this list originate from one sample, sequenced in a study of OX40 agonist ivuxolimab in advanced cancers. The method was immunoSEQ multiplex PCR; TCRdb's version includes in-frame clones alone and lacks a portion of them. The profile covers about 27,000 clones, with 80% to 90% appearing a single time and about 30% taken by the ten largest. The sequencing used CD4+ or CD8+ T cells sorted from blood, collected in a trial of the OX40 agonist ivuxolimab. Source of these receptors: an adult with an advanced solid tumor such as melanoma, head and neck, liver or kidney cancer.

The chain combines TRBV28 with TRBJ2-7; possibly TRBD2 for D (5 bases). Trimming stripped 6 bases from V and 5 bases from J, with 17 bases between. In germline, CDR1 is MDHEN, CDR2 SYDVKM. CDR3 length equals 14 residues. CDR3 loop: CASRPGMGPNEQYF. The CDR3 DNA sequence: TGTGCCAGCAGACCGGGAATGGGTCCCAACGAGCAGTACTTC.

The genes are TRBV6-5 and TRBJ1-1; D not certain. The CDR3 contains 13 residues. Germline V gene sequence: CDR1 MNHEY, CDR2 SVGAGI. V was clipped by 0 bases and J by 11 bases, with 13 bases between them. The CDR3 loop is CASSYSLRLDAFF. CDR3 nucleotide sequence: TGTGCCAGCAGTTACTCCCTACGGTTGGACGCTTTCTTT.

The CDR3 protein is CASSEEQGVAEAFF. CDR3 DNA: TGTGCCAGCAGTGAAGAACAGGGGGTAGCTGAAGCTTTCTTT. This sequence joins TRBV2 and TRBJ1-1; 8 bases agree with TRBD1. Trimming cost V 1 base and J 6 bases; bases outside gene matches: 4. CDR1 and CDR2 (germline): SNHLY, FYNNEI. The CDR3 loop spans 14 amino acids.